The rows below give T cell receptor beta chains drawn from one sample of a study of blood T cell repertoires in COVID-19. TCRdb keeps only in-frame clones here, not all; method: immunoSEQ multiplex PCR. The table lists roughly 69,000 clones, approximately 80% of them singletons. Sequenced input: PBMCs or T cells enriched from blood (not recorded which). These receptors were collected from a woman aged 40 to 55 with acute COVID-19. CDR3s include the opening cysteine and the closing phenylalanine or tryptophan. The order of the fields is V gene, J gene, D gene, clone size, CDR3 DNA, CDR3 protein. D genes are given only for firm matches. Clone size is shown for a subset of rows, as once, few, many or a class of expanded clone.

v_call: TRBV20-1
j_call: TRBJ2-1
d_call: TRBD1
clone_size: few
cdr3_nt: TGCAGTGCTAGTACCGACAGGGTGAGCAATGAGCAGTTCTTC
cdr3_aa: CSASTDRVSNEQFF

v_call: TRBV28
j_call: TRBJ1-2
d_call: -
clone_size: -
cdr3_nt: TGTGCCAGCAGTTCCCGGCGGGAGCTAAACTATGGCTACACCTTC
cdr3_aa: CASSSRRELNYGYTF

v_call: TRBV5-5
j_call: TRBJ1-5
d_call: -
clone_size: -
cdr3_nt: TGTGCCAGCAGCGGTGGTCACGCCTCAGCGTTTGAGCCCCAGCATTTT
cdr3_aa: CASSGGHASAFEPQHF

v_call: TRBV19
j_call: TRBJ2-1
d_call: TRBD2
clone_size: -
cdr3_nt: TGTGCCAGTAGTACCCGGGGGGGGGAGTCGGATGAGCAGTTCTTC
cdr3_aa: CASSTRGGESDEQFF

v_call: TRBV4-2
j_call: TRBJ2-2
d_call: TRBD2
clone_size: -
cdr3_nt: TGTGCCAGCAGCCGGACTAGCGGGTTTACCGGGGAGCTGTTTTTT
cdr3_aa: CASSRTSGFTGELFF

v_call: TRBV5-1
j_call: TRBJ2-7
d_call: TRBD2
clone_size: -
cdr3_nt: TGCGCCAGCAGCTTGGGGGGCCTAGCGGGTGGGGCCTACGAGCAGTACTTC
cdr3_aa: CASSLGGLAGGAYEQYF

v_call: TRBV7-9
j_call: TRBJ2-2
d_call: TRBD2
clone_size: -
cdr3_nt: TGTGCCAGCAGTGTGAGCGGGGGGACACGAGTCGGGGAGCTGTTTTTT
cdr3_aa: CASSVSGGTRVGELFF

v_call: TRBV7-7
j_call: TRBJ2-1
d_call: -
clone_size: -
cdr3_nt: TGTGCCAGCAGCTCCGGCCGGAGGTCCCACAATGAGCAGTTCTTC
cdr3_aa: CASSSGRRSHNEQFF

v_call: TRBV4-1
j_call: TRBJ2-3
d_call: -
clone_size: -
cdr3_nt: TGCGCCAGCAGCCTCAGGGCTAGCGACGCTAGCACAGATACGCAGTATTTT
cdr3_aa: CASSLRASDASTDTQYF

v_call: TRBV4-2
j_call: TRBJ2-1
d_call: -
clone_size: once
cdr3_nt: TGTGCCAGCAGCCCCAAGAGAGGGATAGGAGATTACAATGAGCAGTTCTTC
cdr3_aa: CASSPKRGIGDYNEQFF

v_call: TRBV5-1
j_call: TRBJ2-1
d_call: TRBD1
clone_size: -
cdr3_nt: TGCGCCAGCAGCTTGGATCGGGACAGCAAGAACAATGAGCAGTTCTTC
cdr3_aa: CASSLDRDSKNNEQFF

v_call: TRBV7-2
j_call: TRBJ2-2
d_call: -
clone_size: few
cdr3_nt: TGTGCCAGCAGCTTATTGGGACACCCGAACACCGGGGAGCTGTTTTTT
cdr3_aa: CASSLLGHPNTGELFF

v_call: TRBV13
j_call: TRBJ1-2
d_call: -
clone_size: -
cdr3_nt: TGTGCCAGCAGCTTAGATGGGCCACGCTATGGCTACACCTTC
cdr3_aa: CASSLDGPRYGYTF

v_call: TRBV2
j_call: TRBJ1-5
d_call: -
clone_size: once
cdr3_nt: TGTGCCAGCAGTGTGCGGGACAGCAATCAGCCCCAGCATTTT
cdr3_aa: CASSVRDSNQPQHF

v_call: TRBV5-1
j_call: TRBJ2-3
d_call: TRBD2
clone_size: -
cdr3_nt: TGCGCCAGCAGCTCCGGACAGGGCATTAGCGGGAGGGCCGATACGCAGTATTTT
cdr3_aa: CASSSGQGISGRADTQYF

v_call: TRBV28
j_call: TRBJ1-6
d_call: -
clone_size: once
cdr3_nt: TGTGCCAGCAGTTTCAGGGGTGATTCACCCCTCCACTTT
cdr3_aa: CASSFRGDSPLHF

v_call: TRBV5-1
j_call: TRBJ2-3
d_call: -
clone_size: -
cdr3_nt: TGCGCCAGCAGTCCAGGGCCCTCTAGCACAGATACGCAGTATTTT
cdr3_aa: CASSPGPSSTDTQYF

v_call: TRBV2
j_call: TRBJ1-5
d_call: -
clone_size: -
cdr3_nt: TGTGCCAGCGGGGCGGGGGTGAGCAATCAGCCCCAGCATTTT
cdr3_aa: CASGAGVSNQPQHF

v_call: TRBV7-9
j_call: TRBJ2-5
d_call: -
clone_size: once
cdr3_nt: TGTGCCAGCAGCTTAATGAGGCCAGGGGAGAGGGAGACCCAGTACTTC
cdr3_aa: CASSLMRPGERETQYF

v_call: TRBV7-8
j_call: TRBJ2-3
d_call: TRBD1
clone_size: -
cdr3_nt: TGTGCCAGCAGCCCAGCACAGGGGGCCGGCACAGATACGCAGTATTTT
cdr3_aa: CASSPAQGAGTDTQYF

v_call: TRBV5-4
j_call: TRBJ2-5
d_call: TRBD2
clone_size: -
cdr3_nt: TGTGCCAGCAGCTTCGAGGGACTAGCGAGAGAGCAAGAGACCCAGTACTTC
cdr3_aa: CASSFEGLAREQETQYF

v_call: TRBV7-9
j_call: TRBJ2-1
d_call: TRBD2
clone_size: once
cdr3_nt: TGTGCCAGCAGCTTAGGTTCTAGCGGGATGATTTACAATGAGCAGTTCTTC
cdr3_aa: CASSLGSSGMIYNEQFF

v_call: TRBV28
j_call: TRBJ2-5
d_call: TRBD2
clone_size: -
cdr3_nt: TGTGCCAGCAGAGGGGCTAGCGGGGGAATGTGGACCCAGTACTTC
cdr3_aa: CASRGASGGMWTQYF

v_call: TRBV6-5
j_call: TRBJ1-5
d_call: TRBD1
clone_size: -
cdr3_nt: TGTGCCAGCAGTTCCCAGGGGGCGAAGCAGCCCCAGCATTTT
cdr3_aa: CASSSQGAKQPQHF

v_call: TRBV6-5
j_call: TRBJ1-5
d_call: TRBD1
clone_size: few
cdr3_nt: TGTGCCAGCAGGAGAGACAGGGGCGATCAGCCCCAGCATTTT
cdr3_aa: CASRRDRGDQPQHF

v_call: TRBV5-1
j_call: TRBJ2-1
d_call: -
clone_size: few
cdr3_nt: TGCGCCAGCAGCTTATACGGGCAGGGAAATGAGCAGTTCTTC
cdr3_aa: CASSLYGQGNEQFF

v_call: TRBV10-3
j_call: TRBJ2-3
d_call: -
clone_size: -
cdr3_nt: TGTGCCATCAGTGATTGGAACAGCTACACAGATACGCAGTATTTT
cdr3_aa: CAISDWNSYTDTQYF

v_call: TRBV7-2
j_call: TRBJ2-3
d_call: -
clone_size: once
cdr3_nt: TGTGCCAGCAGCTTACGTGTGTCAGATACGCAGTATTTT
cdr3_aa: CASSLRVSDTQYF

v_call: TRBV18
j_call: TRBJ2-3
d_call: -
clone_size: -
cdr3_nt: TGTGCCAGCTCACCACTGTTCGGGGCAGATACGCAGTATTTT
cdr3_aa: CASSPLFGADTQYF

v_call: TRBV7-9
j_call: TRBJ2-5
d_call: -
clone_size: -
cdr3_nt: TGTGCCAGCAGCTTAGTTCCGGGGAAAGAGACCCAGTACTTC
cdr3_aa: CASSLVPGKETQYF

v_call: TRBV12-5
j_call: TRBJ2-1
d_call: -
clone_size: few
cdr3_nt: TGTGCTAGTGGGCATTCACCGGATCGGGATGAGCAGTTCTTC
cdr3_aa: CASGHSPDRDEQFF